Only one count was recorded for the clone carrying this T cell receptor beta chain. For the second PCR, which ran for about 7 to 12 cycles, a sample-barcoded 5' primer and a J-beta primer mix were used. From the 5' RACE reads, TCRdb called clonotypes with MiXCR, one entry per CDR3 protein. The sample includes around 800,000 distinct CDR3 sequences, more than 40% of them seen just once. Total RNA amounts of at least 6 micrograms were extracted per sample. The data belong to a study of blood T cells in healthy people across ages. Germline V gives CDR1 LGHNA, CDR2 YSLEER. V shed 2 bases and J 0 bases; nucleotides not matched to a gene: 8. This CDR3 is built from 19 residues.

This chain links TRBV4-3 with TRBJ2-1; 12 nucleotides agree with TRBD2. Input material: blood. The receptor was isolated from a man aged 55 to 70 in good health. CDR3 loop: CASSQKLAGGSRSYNEQFF. In nucleotides, the CDR3 is TGCGCCAGCAGCCAAAAACTAGCGGGGGGCTCCCGCTCCTACAATGAGCAGTTCTTC.